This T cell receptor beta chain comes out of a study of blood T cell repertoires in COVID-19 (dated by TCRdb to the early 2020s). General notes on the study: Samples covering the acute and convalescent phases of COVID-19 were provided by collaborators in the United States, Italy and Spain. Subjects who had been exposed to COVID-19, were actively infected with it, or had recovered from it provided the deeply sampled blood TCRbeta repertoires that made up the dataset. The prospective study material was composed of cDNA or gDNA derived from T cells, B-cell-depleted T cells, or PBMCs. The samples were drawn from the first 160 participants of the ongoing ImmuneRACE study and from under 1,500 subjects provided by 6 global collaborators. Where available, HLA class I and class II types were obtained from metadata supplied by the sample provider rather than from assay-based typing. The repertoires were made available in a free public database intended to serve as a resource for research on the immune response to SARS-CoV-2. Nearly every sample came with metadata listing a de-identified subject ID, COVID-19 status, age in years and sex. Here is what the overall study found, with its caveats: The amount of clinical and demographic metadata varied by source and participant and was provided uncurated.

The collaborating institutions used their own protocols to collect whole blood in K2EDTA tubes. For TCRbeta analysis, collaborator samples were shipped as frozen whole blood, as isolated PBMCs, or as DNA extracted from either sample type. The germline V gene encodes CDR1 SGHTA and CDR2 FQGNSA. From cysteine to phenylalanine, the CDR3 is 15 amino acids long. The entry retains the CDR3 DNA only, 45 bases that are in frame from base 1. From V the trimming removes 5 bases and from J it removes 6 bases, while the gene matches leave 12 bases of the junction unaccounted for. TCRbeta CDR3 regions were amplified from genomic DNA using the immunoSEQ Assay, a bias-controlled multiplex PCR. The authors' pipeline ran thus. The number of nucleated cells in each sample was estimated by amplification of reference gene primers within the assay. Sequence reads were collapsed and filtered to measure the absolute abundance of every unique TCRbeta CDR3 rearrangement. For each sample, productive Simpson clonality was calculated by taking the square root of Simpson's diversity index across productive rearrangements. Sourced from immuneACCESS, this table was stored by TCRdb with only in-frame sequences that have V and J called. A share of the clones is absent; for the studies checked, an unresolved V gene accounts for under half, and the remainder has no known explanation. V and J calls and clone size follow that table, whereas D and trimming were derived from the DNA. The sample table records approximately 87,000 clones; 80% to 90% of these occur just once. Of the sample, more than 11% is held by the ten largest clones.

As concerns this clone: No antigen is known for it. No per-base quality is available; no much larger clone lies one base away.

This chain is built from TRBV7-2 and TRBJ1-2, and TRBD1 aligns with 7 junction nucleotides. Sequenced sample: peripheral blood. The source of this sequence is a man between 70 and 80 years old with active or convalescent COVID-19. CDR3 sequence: CASSQGGRGADGYTF. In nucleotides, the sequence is TGTGCCAGCAGCCAAGGGGGCAGGGGCGCAGATGGCTACACCTTC.